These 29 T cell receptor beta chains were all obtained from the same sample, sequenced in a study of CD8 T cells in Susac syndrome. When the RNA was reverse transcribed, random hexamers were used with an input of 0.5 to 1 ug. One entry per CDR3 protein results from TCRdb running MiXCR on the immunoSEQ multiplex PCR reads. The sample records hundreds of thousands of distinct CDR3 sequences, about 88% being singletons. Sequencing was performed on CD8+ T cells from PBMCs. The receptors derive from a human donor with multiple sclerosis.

CDR3 in amino acids: CASSYSWTGEQFF. In DNA form, the CDR3 reads TGTGCCAGCAGTTACTCTTGGACAGGGGAGCAGTTCTTC. The chain links TRBV6-5 to TRBJ2-1; 8 bases are shared with TRBD1. The length of the CDR3 is 13 residues. V lost 0 bases, J lost 10 bases, and 2 bases stayed unmatched. The germline gives CDR1 MNHEY, CDR2 SVGAGI.

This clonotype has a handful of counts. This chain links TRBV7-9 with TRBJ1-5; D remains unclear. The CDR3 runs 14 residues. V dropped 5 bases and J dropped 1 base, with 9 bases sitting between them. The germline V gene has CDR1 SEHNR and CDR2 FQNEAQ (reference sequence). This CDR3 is CASSERGSNQPQHF. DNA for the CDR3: TGTGCCAGCAGCGAACGCGGGAGCAATCAGCCCCAGCATTTT. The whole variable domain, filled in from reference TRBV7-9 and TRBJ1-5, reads DTGVSQNPRHKITKRGQNVTFRCDPISEHNRLYWYRQTLGQGPEFLTYFQNEAQLEKSRLLSDRFSAERPKGSFSTLEIQRTEQGDSAMYLCASSERGSNQPQHFGDGTRLSIL.

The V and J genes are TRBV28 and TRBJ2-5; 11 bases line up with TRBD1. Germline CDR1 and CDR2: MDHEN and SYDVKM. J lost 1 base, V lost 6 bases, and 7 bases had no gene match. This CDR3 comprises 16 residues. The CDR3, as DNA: TGTGCCAGCAGCACGGACAGGGGGCAGATCCAAGAGACCCAGTACTTC. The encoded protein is CASSTDRGQIQETQYF.

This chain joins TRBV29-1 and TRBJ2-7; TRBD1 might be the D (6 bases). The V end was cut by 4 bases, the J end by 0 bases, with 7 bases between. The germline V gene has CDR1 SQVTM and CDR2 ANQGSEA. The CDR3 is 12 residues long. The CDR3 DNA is TGCAGCGTTGGGACAGTCTCCTACGAGCAGTACTTC. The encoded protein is CSVGTVSYEQYF.

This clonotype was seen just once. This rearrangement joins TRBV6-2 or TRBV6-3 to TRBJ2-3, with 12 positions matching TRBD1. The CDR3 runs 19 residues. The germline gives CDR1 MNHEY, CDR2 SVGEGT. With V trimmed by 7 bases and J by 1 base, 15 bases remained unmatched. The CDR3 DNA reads TGTGCCAGCACCGAACCCTCCGGGACAGGGGGCACTGGCACAGATACGCAGTATTTT. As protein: CASTEPSGTGGTGTDTQYF.

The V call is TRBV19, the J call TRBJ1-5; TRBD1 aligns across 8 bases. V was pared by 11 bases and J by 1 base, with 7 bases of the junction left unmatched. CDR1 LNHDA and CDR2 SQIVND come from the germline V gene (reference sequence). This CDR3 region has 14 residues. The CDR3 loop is CAGGQGRSNQPQHF. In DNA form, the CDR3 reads TGTGCCGGCGGACAGGGTAGGAGCAATCAGCCCCAGCATTTT.

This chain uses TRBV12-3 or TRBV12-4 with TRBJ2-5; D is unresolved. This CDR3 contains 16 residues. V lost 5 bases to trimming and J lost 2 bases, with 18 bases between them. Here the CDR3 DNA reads TGTGCCAGCAGTCCCTCGGAAGGGAAGGGTCAAGAGACCCAGTACTTC. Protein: CASSPSEGKGQETQYF.

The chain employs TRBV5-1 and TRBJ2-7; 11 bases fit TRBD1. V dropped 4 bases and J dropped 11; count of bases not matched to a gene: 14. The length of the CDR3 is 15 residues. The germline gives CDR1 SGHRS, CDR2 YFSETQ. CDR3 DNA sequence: TGCGCCAGCAGCGCGGACAGGGGGCGCGGGGCGAGAGAGTACTTC. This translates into CASSADRGRGAREYF.

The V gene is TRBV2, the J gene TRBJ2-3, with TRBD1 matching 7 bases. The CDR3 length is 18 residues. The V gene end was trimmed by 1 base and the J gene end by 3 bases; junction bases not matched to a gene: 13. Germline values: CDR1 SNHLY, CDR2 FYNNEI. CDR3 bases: TGTGCCAGCAGTGAAGAGGGGGCAGGAGTAGTCCGTACAGATACGCAGTATTTT. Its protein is CASSEEGAGVVRTDTQYF.

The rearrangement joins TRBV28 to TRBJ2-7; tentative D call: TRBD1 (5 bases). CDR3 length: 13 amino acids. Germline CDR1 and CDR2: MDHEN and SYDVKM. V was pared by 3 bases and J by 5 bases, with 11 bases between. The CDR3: CASSFGGAHEQYF. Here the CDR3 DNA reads TGTGCCAGCAGTTTCGGTGGGGCCCACGAGCAGTACTTC.

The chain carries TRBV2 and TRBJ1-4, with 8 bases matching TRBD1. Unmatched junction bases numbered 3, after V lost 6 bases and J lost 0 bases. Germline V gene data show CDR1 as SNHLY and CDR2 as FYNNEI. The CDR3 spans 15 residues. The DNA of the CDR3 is TGTGCCAGCAGAAGGACAGGGTCAACTAATGAAAAACTGTTTTTT. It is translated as CASRRTGSTNEKLFF.

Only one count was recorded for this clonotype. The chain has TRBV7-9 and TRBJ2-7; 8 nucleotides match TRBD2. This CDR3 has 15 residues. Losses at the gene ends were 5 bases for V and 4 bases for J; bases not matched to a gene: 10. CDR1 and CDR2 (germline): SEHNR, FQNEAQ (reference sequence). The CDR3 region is CASSDPGSGIYEQYF. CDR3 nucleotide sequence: TGTGCCAGCAGCGACCCGGGTAGCGGGATTTACGAGCAGTACTTC. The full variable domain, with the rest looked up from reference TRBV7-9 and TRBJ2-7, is DTGVSQNPRHKITKRGQNVTFRCDPISEHNRLYWYRQTLGQGPEFLTYFQNEAQLEKSRLLSDRFSAERPKGSFSTLEIQRTEQGDSAMYLCASSDPGSGIYEQYFGPGTRLTVT.

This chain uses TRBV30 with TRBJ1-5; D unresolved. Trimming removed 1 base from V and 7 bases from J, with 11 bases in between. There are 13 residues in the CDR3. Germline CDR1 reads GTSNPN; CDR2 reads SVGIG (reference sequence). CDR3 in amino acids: CAWSEGLGQPQHF. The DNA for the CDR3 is TGTGCCTGGAGTGAAGGGCTCGGCCAGCCCCAGCATTTT.

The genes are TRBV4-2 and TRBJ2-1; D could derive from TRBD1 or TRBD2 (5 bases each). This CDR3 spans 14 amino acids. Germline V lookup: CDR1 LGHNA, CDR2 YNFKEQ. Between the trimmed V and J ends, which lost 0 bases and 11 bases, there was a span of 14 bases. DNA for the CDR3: TGTGCCAGCAGCCAAGAAAAGTGGGGCGGGCAGCAGTTCTTC. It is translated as CASSQEKWGGQQFF.

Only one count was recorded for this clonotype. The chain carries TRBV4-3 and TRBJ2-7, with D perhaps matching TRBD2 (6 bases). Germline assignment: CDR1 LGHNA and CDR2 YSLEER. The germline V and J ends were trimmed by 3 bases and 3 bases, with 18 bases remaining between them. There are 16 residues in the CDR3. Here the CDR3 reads CASSQEERLANYEQYF. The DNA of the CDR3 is TGCGCCAGCAGCCAGGAAGAGAGGCTAGCGAACTACGAGCAGTACTTC.

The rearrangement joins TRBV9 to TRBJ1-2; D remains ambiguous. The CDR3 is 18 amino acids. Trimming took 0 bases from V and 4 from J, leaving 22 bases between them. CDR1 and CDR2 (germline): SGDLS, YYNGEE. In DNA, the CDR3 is TGTGCCAGCAGCGTAGAGCGGTCTCGGCCAGAAACGAGCTATGGCTACACCTTC. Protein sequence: CASSVERSRPETSYGYTF.

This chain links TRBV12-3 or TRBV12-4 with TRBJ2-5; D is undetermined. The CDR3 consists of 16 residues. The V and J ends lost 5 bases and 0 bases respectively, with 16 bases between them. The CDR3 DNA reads TGTGCCAGCAGTCCCCAACTCCGATTGTACCAAGAGACCCAGTACTTC. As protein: CASSPQLRLYQETQYF.

The CDR3 is CSARGQGTYEQYF. CDR3 sequence (DNA): TGCAGTGCTAGGGGACAGGGTACCTACGAGCAGTACTTC. The rearrangement uses TRBV20-1 and TRBJ2-7; 9 bases line up with TRBD1. Germline V CDR1 and CDR2: DFQATT, SNEGSKA (reference sequence). The length of the CDR3 is 13 residues. Trimming removed 3 bases from V and 2 bases from J; junction bases left unmatched: 2.

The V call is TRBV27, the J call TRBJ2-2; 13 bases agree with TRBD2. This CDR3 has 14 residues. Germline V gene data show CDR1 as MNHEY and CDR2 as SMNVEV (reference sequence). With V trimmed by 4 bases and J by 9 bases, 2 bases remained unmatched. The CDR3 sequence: CASSSGLAGRELFF. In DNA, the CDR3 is TGTGCCAGCAGTTCGGGACTAGCGGGAAGGGAGCTGTTTTTT.

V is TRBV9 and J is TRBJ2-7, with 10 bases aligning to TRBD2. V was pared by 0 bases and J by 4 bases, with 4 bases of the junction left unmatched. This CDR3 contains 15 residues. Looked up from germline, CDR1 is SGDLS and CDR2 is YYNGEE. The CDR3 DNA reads TGTGCCAGCAGCGTAGGCGCTAGCGGGAGTTACGAGCAGTACTTC. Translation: CASSVGASGSYEQYF.

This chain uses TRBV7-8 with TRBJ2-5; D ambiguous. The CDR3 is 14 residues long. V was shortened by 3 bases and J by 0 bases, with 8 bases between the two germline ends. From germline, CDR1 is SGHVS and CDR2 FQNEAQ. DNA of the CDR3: TGTGCCAGCAGCTTTCGACTGTACCAAGAGACCCAGTACTTC. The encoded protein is CASSFRLYQETQYF.

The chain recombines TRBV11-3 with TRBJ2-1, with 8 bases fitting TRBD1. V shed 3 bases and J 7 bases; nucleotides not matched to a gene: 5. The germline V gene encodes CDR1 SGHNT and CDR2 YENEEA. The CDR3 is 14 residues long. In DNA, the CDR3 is TGTGCCAGCAGCTTCGCAGGGGGCATAAATGAGCAGTTCTTC. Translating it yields CASSFAGGINEQFF.

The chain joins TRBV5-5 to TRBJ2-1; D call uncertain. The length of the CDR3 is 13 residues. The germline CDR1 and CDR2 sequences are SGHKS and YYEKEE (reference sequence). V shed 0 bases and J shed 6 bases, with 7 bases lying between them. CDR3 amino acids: CASSLGVTNEQFF. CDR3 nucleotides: TGTGCCAGCAGCTTGGGGGTGACCAATGAGCAGTTCTTC.

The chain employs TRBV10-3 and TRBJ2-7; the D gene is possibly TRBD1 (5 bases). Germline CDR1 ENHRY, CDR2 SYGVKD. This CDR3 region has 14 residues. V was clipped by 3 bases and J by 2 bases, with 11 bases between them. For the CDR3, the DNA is TGTGCCATCAGTGAAGAGACAGAGGCCTACGAGCAGTACTTC. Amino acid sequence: CAISEETEAYEQYF.

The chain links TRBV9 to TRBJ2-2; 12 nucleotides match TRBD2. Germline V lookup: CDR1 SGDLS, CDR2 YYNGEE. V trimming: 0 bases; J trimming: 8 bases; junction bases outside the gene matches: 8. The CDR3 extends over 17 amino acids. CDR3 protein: CASSVEPWTSGIGELFF. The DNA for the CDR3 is TGTGCCAGCAGCGTAGAGCCTTGGACTAGCGGGATTGGGGAGCTGTTTTTT.

The CDR3 DNA reads as TGTGCCAGCGGGGGGAATACTATGAACACTGAAGCTTTCTTT. This sequence encodes CASGGNTMNTEAFF. The chain employs TRBV2 and TRBJ1-1; D possibly corresponds to TRBD1 (5 bases). The germline CDR1 and CDR2 sequences are SNHLY and FYNNEI. Trimming took off 8 bases at V and 0 bases at J, with 13 bases between the two ends. The CDR3 has 14 amino acids. Full variable domain (outside the CDR3, taken from reference TRBV2 and TRBJ1-1): EPEVTQTPSHQVTQMGQEVILRCVPISNHLYFYWYRQILGQKVEFLVSFYNNEISEKSEIFDDQFSVERPDGSNFTLKIRSTKLEDSAMYFCASGGNTMNTEAFFGQGTRLTVV.

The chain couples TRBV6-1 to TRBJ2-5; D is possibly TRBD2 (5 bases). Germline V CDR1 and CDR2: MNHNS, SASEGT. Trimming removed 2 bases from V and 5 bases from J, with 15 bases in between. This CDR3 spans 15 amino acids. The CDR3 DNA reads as TGTGCCAGCAGTGAATATTACAGCACGGGGGAGACCCAGTACTTC. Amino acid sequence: CASSEYYSTGETQYF.

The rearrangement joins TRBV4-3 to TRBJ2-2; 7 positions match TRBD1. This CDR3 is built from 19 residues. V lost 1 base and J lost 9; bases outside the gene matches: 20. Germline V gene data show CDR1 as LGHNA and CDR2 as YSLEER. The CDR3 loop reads CASSQATAFGIGTARELFF. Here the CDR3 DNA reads TGCGCCAGCAGCCAAGCCACCGCCTTCGGTATCGGGACAGCCCGGGAGCTGTTTTTT.

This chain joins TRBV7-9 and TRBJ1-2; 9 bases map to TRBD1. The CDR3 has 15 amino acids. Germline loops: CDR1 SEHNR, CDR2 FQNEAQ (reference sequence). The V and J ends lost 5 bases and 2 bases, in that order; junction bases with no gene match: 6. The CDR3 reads CASSDWTGANYGYTF. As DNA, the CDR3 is TGTGCCAGCAGCGATTGGACAGGGGCAAACTATGGCTACACCTTC. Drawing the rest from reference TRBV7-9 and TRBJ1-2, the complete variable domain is DTGVSQNPRHKITKRGQNVTFRCDPISEHNRLYWYRQTLGQGPEFLTYFQNEAQLEKSRLLSDRFSAERPKGSFSTLEIQRTEQGDSAMYLCASSDWTGANYGYTFGSGTRLTVV.